This T cell receptor beta chain comes out of a study of blood T cells in healthy people across ages. Next came a second PCR, run for roughly 6 to 11 cycles, which used a sample-barcoded 5' primer along with a J-beta primer mix. A single record per CDR3 protein comes from TCRdb applying MiXCR to the 5' RACE reads. Found here are over 1,200,000 distinct CDR3 sequences, approximately 63% of them singletons; the top ten hold over 6.5%. The CDR3 is made up of 12 amino acids. Germline V gene sequence: CDR1 MNHEY, CDR2 SVGAGI. The V and J ends lost 6 bases and 12 bases respectively, with 15 bases between them.

The chain has TRBV6-5 and TRBJ2-1; weak D call: TRBD1 (6 bases). The sample was blood. This receptor was taken from a young man in good health. CDR3 sequence: CASSPDRIGQFF. The CDR3 DNA reads as TGTGCCAGCAGCCCCGACAGGATCGGGCAGTTCTTC.